The 9 T cell receptor beta chains below all came from one sample that was sequenced in a study of blood T cell repertoires in COVID-19. Some clones are missing from TCRdb's copy, which holds only in-frame ones; the method was immunoSEQ multiplex PCR. The sample lists 250,000 to 350,000 clones; approximately 86% were seen once. Material for sequencing was PBMCs or T cells enriched from blood (not recorded which). The receptors shown here come from a woman aged 25-40 years who had recovered from COVID-19.

The rearrangement links TRBV29-1 to TRBJ2-7; no clear D gene. Trimming left V 6 bases short and J 5 bases short, with 20 bases between. CDR1 SQVTM and CDR2 ANQGSEA come from the germline V gene. CDR3 length: 14 amino acids. The CDR3 DNA is TGCAGCGTCGTTGCGACTCACCCGATGGACGAGCAGTACTTC. Protein sequence: CSVVATHPMDEQYF.

The rearrangement uses TRBV10-1 and TRBJ2-1, with 12 bases matching TRBD2. Germline V gives CDR1 WNHNN, CDR2 SYGVQD (reference sequence). V dropped 4 bases and J dropped 0; count of bases not matched to a gene: 1. The CDR3 totals 16 residues. The CDR3 sequence is CASSATSGSSYNEQFF. Written as DNA, the CDR3 is TGCGCCAGCAGTGCGACTAGCGGGAGCTCCTACAATGAGCAGTTCTTC.

This sequence joins TRBV19 and TRBJ1-5; no firm D call. Between the trimmed V and J ends, which lost 3 bases and 0 bases, there was a span of 9 bases. CDR1 and CDR2 from the germline V gene are LNHDA and SQIVND (reference sequence). The CDR3 is 15 residues long. This CDR3 is CASSILEGSNQPQHF. The CDR3 region has the DNA TGTGCCAGTAGTATTTTGGAGGGTAGCAATCAGCCCCAGCATTTT.

J is TRBJ2-7 and V is TRBV11-3; 10 bases map to TRBD1. This CDR3 spans 13 amino acids. The V segment lost 5 bases and the J segment 9 bases; nucleotides outside the gene matches: 7. Per germline, CDR1 SGHNT and CDR2 YENEEA. As DNA, the CDR3 is TGTGCCAGCAGCCTGGGACAGGGGCTCGTGCAGTACTTC. It specifies CASSLGQGLVQYF.

V usage is TRBV5-6 and J usage is TRBJ2-7, with D unclear. V shed 0 bases and J shed 2 bases, with 3 bases lying between them. CDR1 and CDR2 from the germline V gene are SGHDT and YYEEEE. This CDR3 region has 12 residues. The DNA for the CDR3 is TGTGCCAGCAGCTTGGGTACCTACGAGCAGTACTTC. Encoded protein: CASSLGTYEQYF.

The chain is built from TRBV7-2 and TRBJ1-1, with a weak D call TRBD1 (5 bases). Trimming cost V 4 bases and J 0 bases, with 15 bases left between them. The CDR3 runs 16 residues. Germline loops: CDR1 SGHTA, CDR2 FQGNSA. CDR3 DNA: TGTGCCAGCAGCTGGCGACAGAAGGCCATGAACACTGAAGCTTTCTTT. Protein: CASSWRQKAMNTEAFF. Using reference TRBV7-2 and TRBJ1-1 for the parts outside the CDR3, the full variable domain is GAGVSQSPSNKVTEKGKDVELRCDPISGHTALYWYRQSLGQGLEFLIYFQGNSAPDKSGLPSDRFSAERTGGSVSTLTIQRTQQEDSAVYLCASSWRQKAMNTEAFFGQGTRLTVV.

The rearrangement links TRBV19 to TRBJ1-5, with D possibly TRBD1 on 6 matching bases. V was trimmed by 2 bases and J by 4 bases, leaving 12 bases between them. Germline lookup yields CDR1 LNHDA and CDR2 SQIVND (reference sequence). The CDR3 has 15 residues. The chain's CDR3 is CASSIRGSGNQPQHF. The CDR3 DNA sequence: TGTGCCAGTAGTATAAGGGGGTCGGGGAATCAGCCCCAGCATTTT.

Here the CDR3 reads CSVWDSSTSYEQYF. The CDR3 DNA reads as TGCAGCGTTTGGGACAGCTCTACTTCCTACGAGCAGTACTTC. The chain links TRBV29-1 to TRBJ2-7; 7 positions match TRBD1. The germline V gene has CDR1 SQVTM and CDR2 ANQGSEA. This CDR3 has 14 amino acids. Unmatched junction bases numbered 8, after V lost 5 bases and J lost 1 base.

The rearrangement uses TRBV6-5 and TRBJ2-3; TRBD2 matches 7 bases. The CDR3 contains 15 residues. Trimming cost V 6 bases and J 0 bases; bases outside gene matches: 6. Looked up from germline, CDR1 is MNHEY and CDR2 is SVGAGI. CDR3 in DNA: TGTGCCAGCAGCTTCACTAGCGATAGCACAGATACGCAGTATTTT. This sequence encodes CASSFTSDSTDTQYF.